The 20 T cell receptor delta chains in this list originate from one sample, sequenced in a study of gamma-delta T cells after stem cell transplantation. TCRdb reanalyzed the RT-PCR reads using CATT. This table has over 550 delta-chain clones, 7.5% to 10% appearing once. The material sequenced was gamma-delta T cells. The receptors were sampled from a human donor. It is not recorded whose cells these are; they may come from a transplant donor.

Notes on this clone: This DNA's translation differs at residue 12 from TCRdb's protein, which comes from a much larger clone; a read error is likely, and the protein shown is translated from the DNA. The CDR3 loop reads CACDTASPMRDADKLIF. The CDR3 DNA reads TGTGCCTGTGACACAGCCTCCCCGATGAGGGACGCCGATAAACTCATCTTT. This chain connects TRDV2 to TRDJ1; D ambiguous. The germline V gene encodes CDR1 GEAIGNYY and CDR2 EKD. Trimming removed 1 base at V and 3 bases at J, with 20 bases between. This CDR3 is built from 17 residues.

This clone has a handful of counts. The protein in TCRdb stems from a much larger clone and differs at residue 3 from this DNA's translation, likely a read error; here the protein is translated from the DNA. The chain couples TRDV2 to TRDJ1; perhaps TRDD3 as D (6 bases). The CDR3 spans 18 residues. CDR1 and CDR2 (germline): GEAIGNYY, EKD. The CDR3 DNA sequence: TGTGCCCGTGACACCGTCAGGGGGACCCGGGATTACACCGATAAACTCATCTTT. Translation gives CARDTVRGTRDYTDKLIF.

The sample holds a few counts of this clone. The mismatch at residue 7 between this DNA's translation and the TCRdb protein of a much larger clone likely reflects a read error; the protein shown is translated from the DNA. This chain links TRDV2 with TRDJ1; D gene unclear. Looked up from germline, CDR1 is GEAIGNYY and CDR2 is EKD. Trimming shortened V by 1 base and J by 0 bases, and 17 bases separated the two germline ends. The CDR3 loop spans 17 amino acids. The CDR3 DNA reads TGTGCCTGTGACACAGCCCCCCCGATGAGGGACACCGATAAACTCATCTTT. Protein: CACDTAPPMRDTDKLIF.

Concerning this clone: The TCRdb record carries a much larger clone's protein, which differs from this DNA's translation at residue 14; a read error is the likely cause, and the protein listed here is the DNA translation. The chain joins TRDV2 to TRDJ1; no clear D. Germline V gives CDR1 GEAIGNYY, CDR2 EKD. Trimming stripped 0 bases from V and 6 bases from J, with 25 bases between. The CDR3 runs 18 residues. CDR3 bases: TGTGCCTGTGACACCGTAAGAACGCTGGTGATGCTCCCCTATAAACTCATCTTT. It yields the protein CACDTVRTLVMLPYKLIF.

This clone was counted only a few times. Translating this DNA gives a protein that differs at residue 5 from the TCRdb one, which belongs to a much larger clone; a read error is likely, and the protein shown is this translation. CDR3 sequence: CACDCGGYGTWDTRQMFF. The CDR3 nucleotides are TGTGCCTGTGATTGTGGTGGATACGGAACCTGGGACACCCGACAGATGTTTTTC. The V and J genes are TRDV2 and TRDJ3; 7 positions agree with TRDD3. With 4 bases clipped from V and 2 bases from J, the junction kept 10 bases outside the gene matches. CDR1 and CDR2 (germline): GEAIGNYY, EKD. This CDR3 comprises 18 residues.

This clone has only a few counts. TCRdb's listed protein matches a much larger clone and diverges from this DNA's translation at residue 5, likely through a read error; the protein shown comes from the DNA. The chain employs TRDV2 and TRDJ1, with 8 bases fitting TRDD3. V gave up 3 bases and J gave up 0 bases; unmatched junction bases: 11. The length of the CDR3 is 17 residues. Germline-derived CDR1 and CDR2 are GEAIGNYY and EKD. For the CDR3, the DNA is TGTGCCTGTGACGGCGTACTGGGGGGTCGATACACCGATAAACTCATCTTT. Amino acid sequence: CACDGVLGGRYTDKLIF.

Remarks on this clone: A clone one base away is much larger, so this may be a read error. The identical CDR3 is also encoded by other nucleotide sequences in the sample. The chain uses TRDV2 and TRDJ3; 8 positions agree with TRDD3. Per germline, CDR1 GEAIGNYY and CDR2 EKD. The length of the CDR3 is 19 residues. For the CDR3, the DNA is TGTGCCTGCGACACCGTGGGGATACCAAATTCCTGGGACACCCGACAGATGTTTTTC. It yields the protein CACDTVGIPNSWDTRQMFF.

Concerning this clone itself: This probably arose from a read error, given a far larger clone one base away. Additional DNA sequences in this sample encode the identical CDR3. The rearrangement uses TRDV2 and TRDJ1, with 9 nucleotides matching TRDD3. The length of the CDR3 is 16 residues. From germline, CDR1 is GEAIGNYY and CDR2 EKD. CDR3 protein: CACDDLTGGHTDKLIF. CDR3 coding DNA: TGTGCCTGTGACGACTTAACTGGGGGACACACCGATAAACTTATCTTT.

This clone was seen a handful of times. A read error may explain this, as a much larger clone is one base away. Other DNA sequences from this sample encode an identical CDR3 as well. J is TRDJ1 and V is TRDV2; D perhaps matches TRDD3 (5 bases). Germline lookup yields CDR1 GEAIGNYY and CDR2 EKD. The CDR3 consists of 16 residues. The CDR3 reads CACDTVAAEGVGKLIF. The DNA for the CDR3 is TGTGCCTGCGACACCGTAGCTGCCGAGGGGGTCGGGAAACTCATCTTT.

This clone was observed a handful of times. TCRdb pairs this DNA with a much larger clone's protein that differs at residue 10, likely a read error; the protein shown was translated from the DNA. This chain connects TRDV2 to TRDJ1, with 8 bases aligning to TRDD3. J lost 2 bases, V lost 0 bases, and 10 bases had no gene match. This CDR3 spans 17 amino acids. Germline CDR1 reads GEAIGNYY; CDR2 reads EKD. The CDR3 region is CACDTVSGGHATDKLIF. Here the CDR3 DNA reads TGTGCCTGTGACACCGTCTCTGGGGGACACGCGACCGATAAACTCATCTTT.

This clone is classed as large. The chain uses TRDV2 and TRDJ3; TRDD3 matches 12 bases. The CDR3 is 20 residues long. Germline V CDR1 and CDR2: GEAIGNYY, EKD. The junction had 10 bases not matched to a gene; V was cut back by 3 bases and J by 2 bases. The DNA for the CDR3 is TGTGCCTGTGACCCGTTACTGGGGGATACCTCCGCCTGGGACACCCGACAGATGTTTTTC. Its translation is CACDPLLGDTSAWDTRQMFF.

Concerning this clone itself: This DNA's translation and the protein TCRdb lists, from a much larger clone, do not match at residue 6, likely due to a read error; the protein shown is translated from the DNA. The rearrangement links TRDV2 to TRDJ1, with D possibly matching TRDD3 (6 bases). Germline V lookup: CDR1 GEAIGNYY, CDR2 EKD. The V end was cut by 6 bases, the J end by 2 bases, with 18 bases between. This CDR3 comprises 15 residues. The CDR3 reads CACHPPVGDTDKLIF. CDR3 in DNA: TGTGCCTGTCATCCCCCCGTCGGGGATACCGATAAACTCATCTTT.

A word on this clone: A single base is all that separates this from a far larger clone, so a read error is likely. Other nucleotide sequences in the sample specify the same CDR3. V gene TRDV2 combines with J gene TRDJ1; 9 bases fit TRDD3. CDR1 is GEAIGNYY and CDR2 is EKD in the germline V gene. CDR3 size: 16 residues. The CDR3 coding sequence is TGTGCCTGTCTCCCCTTACTGGGGGAGTACACCGACAAACTCATCTTT. It yields the protein CACLPLLGEYTDKLIF.

The table lists this clone with a few counts. This DNA's translation and the protein TCRdb lists, from a much larger clone, do not match at residue 12, likely due to a read error; the protein shown is translated from the DNA. The gene calls are TRDV2 and TRDJ1, with 9 positions matching TRDD3. This CDR3 has 16 residues. Per the germline V gene, CDR1 is GEAIGNYY and CDR2 is EKD. Written as DNA, the CDR3 is TGTGCCTGTGACGACTTAACTGGGGGACACACCGGTAAACTCATCTTT. Its translation: CACDDLTGGHTGKLIF.

Within the sample, this clone is large (0.1 to 1%). The same CDR3 can be traced to other DNA sequences in this sample. This chain joins TRDV2 and TRDJ1, with 8 bases aligning to TRDD3. CDR3 size: 18 residues. Germline V gives CDR1 GEAIGNYY, CDR2 EKD. Trimming cost V 0 bases and J 2 bases; bases outside gene matches: 13. CDR3 nucleotides: TGTGCCTGTGACACCATTGGGACTGGGGGCTCGGGGACCGATAAACTCATCTTT. As protein: CACDTIGTGGSGTDKLIF.

With respect to this clone: A read error likely explains this, since a far larger clone differs by one base. This rearrangement joins TRDV2 to TRDJ1; 10 positions agree with TRDD3. J was trimmed by 1 base and V by 3 bases; bases with no gene match: 16. Looked up from germline, CDR1 is GEAIGNYY and CDR2 is EKD. The CDR3 length is 19 residues. CDR3 coding DNA: TGTGCCTGTGACGCCGTACTGGGGGATGCAAATGTTGGCACCGATAAACTCATCTTT. This translates into CACDAVLGDANVGTDKLIF.

This clone has more than one count but fewer than ten. This CDR3 is also generated by other DNA sequences in the sample. The rearrangement joins TRDV2 to TRDJ1, with 8 bases that match TRDD3. The CDR3 sequence is 16 residues long. Trimming took 5 bases from V and 3 from J; bases not matched to a gene: 13. Per the germline V gene, CDR1 is GEAIGNYY and CDR2 is EKD. CDR3 region: CACVPLGIPLADKLIF. The CDR3 DNA sequence: TGTGCCTGTGTCCCTCTGGGGATACCCCTGGCCGATAAACTCATCTTT.

Comments on this clone: This is likely an artifact of a read error, given a far larger clone one base away. V is TRDV2 and J is TRDJ1; D unclear. The CDR3 consists of 13 residues. Germline CDR1 reads GEAIGNYY; CDR2 reads EKD. The CDR3 sequence is CARDAVNTDKLIF. CDR3 nucleotide sequence: TGTGCCCGTGATGCTGTGAACACCGATAAACTCATCTTT.

This clone occurred a few times. J is TRDJ3 and V is TRDV2, with TRDD3 identical over 10 bases. This CDR3 has 16 amino acids. Germline V gives CDR1 GEAIGNYY, CDR2 EKD. Trimming removed 3 bases from V and 19 bases from J; junction bases left unmatched: 17. In DNA form, the CDR3 reads TGTGCCTGTGACCCAGTACTGGGGGATTCTACCCTCCATATGTTTTTC. It is translated as CACDPVLGDSTLHMFF.

By sample share, this clone is large. The chain carries TRDV2 and TRDJ1, with TRDD3 matching 8 bases. The length of the CDR3 is 17 residues. The V and J ends lost 3 bases and 3 bases, in that order; junction bases with no gene match: 14. From germline, CDR1 is GEAIGNYY and CDR2 EKD. The CDR3 region is CACDPLGGTTSADKLIF. The CDR3 DNA reads TGTGCCTGTGACCCACTGGGGGGAACGACTTCAGCCGATAAACTCATCTTT.